These 32 T cell receptor beta chains came from one sample sequenced in a study of blood T cells in healthy people across ages. A second PCR of 7 to 11 cycles used a sample-barcoded 5' primer and a J-beta primer mix. TCRdb redid the calling of the 5' RACE reads with MiXCR, one entry per CDR3 protein. The data show 750,000 to 950,000 distinct CDR3 sequences, roughly 50% seen once. Sample: blood. These receptors came from a man at least 80 years old in good health.

The chain employs TRBV20-1 and TRBJ2-1; 7 positions match TRBD2. Germline V gene sequence: CDR1 DFQATT, CDR2 SNEGSKA (reference sequence). There are 15 residues in the CDR3. Trimming at V came to 3 bases and at J to 5 bases, leaving 10 bases not matched to a gene. This CDR3 reads CSARGLAVSDNEQFF. CDR3 nucleotide sequence: TGCAGTGCTAGGGGCCTAGCGGTATCTGACAATGAGCAGTTCTTC.

This clonotype turned up a few times. This chain uses TRBV5-1 with TRBJ2-4; TRBD2 aligns across 9 bases. CDR1 and CDR2 (germline): SGHRS, YFSETQ. CDR3 length: 17 residues. The J segment lost 7 bases and the V segment lost 4 bases, leaving 15 bases of the junction unmatched. CDR3 sequence reads: CASSTGQRTSVLNIQYF. CDR3 coding DNA: TGCGCCAGCAGCACGGGACAGCGGACTAGCGTTCTGAACATTCAGTACTTC.

This clonotype was counted between two and nine times. The V gene is TRBV29-1, the J gene TRBJ2-7; weak D call: TRBD2 (5 bases). Trimming shortened V by 1 base and J by 5 bases, and 12 bases separated the two germline ends. CDR1 is SQVTM, CDR2 ANQGSEA, per germline. The CDR3 spans 13 residues. CDR3 loop: CSVEGGPGNEQYF. DNA of the CDR3: TGCAGCGTTGAAGGCGGTCCGGGGAACGAGCAGTACTTC.

This chain connects TRBV20-1 to TRBJ2-3; tentatively, D is TRBD2 (7 bases). The CDR3 consists of 14 residues. Germline assignment: CDR1 DFQATT and CDR2 SNEGSKA (reference sequence). The germline V and J ends were trimmed by 4 bases and 5 bases, with 16 bases remaining between them. The CDR3 reads CSATLGRGLDTQYF. CDR3 nucleotide sequence: TGCAGTGCTACCCTGGGGAGGGGGTTAGATACGCAGTATTTT.

A remark on this clonotype: This may be a read error: a much more frequent sequence differs by one nucleotide. The rearrangement joins TRBV7-2 to TRBJ2-1; D gene ambiguous. The CDR3 extends over 12 amino acids. Looked up from germline, CDR1 is SGHTA and CDR2 is FQGNSA. V lost 2 bases to trimming and J lost 3 bases, with 2 bases between them. CDR3 sequence reads: CTSSLIYNEQFF. The CDR3 DNA sequence: TGTACCAGCAGCTTAATCTACAATGAGCAGTTCTTC.

The CDR3 DNA is TGCGCCAGCAGCCCAAGCAGTGGCCGAGAGACCCAGTACTTC. Protein: CASSPSSGRETQYF. The chain uses TRBV5-1 and TRBJ2-5; D is ambiguous. The CDR3 sequence is 14 residues long. V was shortened by 4 bases and J by 4 bases, with 14 bases between the two germline ends. Germline V gene lookup returns CDR1 SGHRS and CDR2 YFSETQ. The full variable domain, with the rest looked up from reference TRBV5-1 and TRBJ2-5, is KAGVTQTPRYLIKTRGQQVTLSCSPISGHRSVSWYQQTPGQGLQFLFEYFSETQRNKGNFPGRFSGRQFSNSRSEMNVSTLELGDSALYLCASSPSSGRETQYFGPGTRLLVL.

This chain links TRBV7-9 with TRBJ1-1; D call uncertain. The CDR3 contains 17 residues. V lost 5 bases to trimming and J lost 1 base, with 20 bases between them. CDR1 is SEHNR and CDR2 is FQNEAQ in the germline V gene (reference sequence). The CDR3 region is CASSENVATFTNTEAFF. CDR3 sequence (DNA): TGTGCCAGCAGCGAAAATGTGGCGACGTTTACGAACACTGAAGCTTTCTTT. Drawing the rest from reference TRBV7-9 and TRBJ1-1, the complete variable domain is DTGVSQNPRHKITKRGQNVTFRCDPISEHNRLYWYRQTLGQGPEFLTYFQNEAQLEKSRLLSDRFSAERPKGSFSTLEIQRTEQGDSAMYLCASSENVATFTNTEAFFGQGTRLTVV.

This clonotype was counted a few times. The chain carries TRBV10-3 and TRBJ2-7; D is ambiguous. Germline V gene sequence: CDR1 ENHRY, CDR2 SYGVKD. The CDR3 is 12 amino acids. Between the trimmed V and J ends, which lost 8 bases and 2 bases, there was a span of 10 bases. The CDR3, as DNA: TGTGCCATCTCCTCGCTCACCTACGAGCAGTACTTC. It codes for CAISSLTYEQYF.

The chain carries TRBV25-1 and TRBJ2-5; D tentatively reads TRBD1 or TRBD2 (6 bases each). The CDR3 runs to 15 residues. V was shortened by 5 bases and J by 5 bases, with 18 bases between the two germline ends. Germline V CDR1 and CDR2: MGHDK, SYGVNS. As DNA, the CDR3 is TGTGCCAGCAGTCCCCTGGGCAGGGGAGGTGAGACCCAGTACTTC. Its translation is CASSPLGRGGETQYF.

Details on this clonotype: Its ends do not fully match the called genes, so a read error is possible. The chain joins TRBV13 to TRBJ1-6; D may be TRBD1 (6 bases). Germline CDR1 reads PRHDT; CDR2 reads FYEKMQ (reference sequence). The CDR3 runs 12 residues. CDR3 amino acids: CTSSPQGSPLHF. Here the CDR3 DNA reads TGTACCAGCAGCCCTCAGGGGTCACCCCTCCACTTT.

This clonotype showed up just once. The rearrangement links TRBV18 to TRBJ2-3, with D perhaps given as TRBD1 or TRBD2 (5 bases each). V was pared by 4 bases and J by 0 bases, with 11 bases between. The CDR3 extends over 15 amino acids. CDR1 KGHSH and CDR2 LQKENI come from the germline V gene. The CDR3 sequence: CASSQSRGSTDTQYF. The CDR3, as DNA: TGTGCCAGCTCACAGTCTCGGGGCAGCACAGATACGCAGTATTTT. Full variable domain (remainder filled in from reference TRBV18 and TRBJ2-3): NAGVMQNPRHLVRRRGQEARLRCSPMKGHSHVYWYRQLPEEGLKFMVYLQKENIIDESGMPKERFSAEFPKEGPSILRIQQVVRGDSAAYFCASSQSRGSTDTQYFGPGTRLTVL.

The rearrangement links TRBV6-2 or TRBV6-3 to TRBJ2-7, with a weak D call TRBD2 (6 bases). The better agreement between TRBJ2-5 and the DNA end casts doubt on the J call. The CDR3 spans 14 residues. Looked up from germline, CDR1 is MNHEY and CDR2 is SVGEGT. The CDR3 spells CASRIGGPLETQYF. The CDR3 region has the DNA TGTGCCAGCAGAATCGGAGGGCCTCTAGAGACCCAGTACTTC.

The chain couples TRBV6-2 or TRBV6-3 to TRBJ2-5; D is unclear. Germline V CDR1 and CDR2: MNHEY, SVGEGT. The CDR3 is made up of 14 amino acids. Trimming stripped 5 bases from V and 1 base from J, with 11 bases between. CDR3 nucleotides: TGTGCCAGCAGTCCCCATTGGGGCCAAGAGACCCAGTACTTC. It translates to CASSPHWGQETQYF.

V is TRBV29-1 and J is TRBJ2-1; no firm D call. Between the trimmed V and J ends, which lost 6 bases and 9 bases, there was a span of 27 bases. The CDR3 is made up of 16 amino acids. The germline gives CDR1 SQVTM, CDR2 ANQGSEA. CDR3 loop: CSVVNNVRAPSTEQFF. CDR3 coding DNA: TGCAGCGTCGTAAATAACGTCCGGGCGCCGTCCACTGAGCAGTTCTTC.

The chain joins TRBV4-2 to TRBJ1-1; no clear D gene. V dropped 0 bases and J dropped 1 base, with 9 bases sitting between them. CDR3 length: 15 residues. Germline V CDR1 and CDR2: LGHNA, YNFKEQ. The DNA for the CDR3 is TGTGCCAGCAGCCAAGACCCCACACCGAACACTGAAGCTTTCTTT. This gives the protein CASSQDPTPNTEAFF.

This chain links TRBV3-1 with TRBJ2-7, with D perhaps matching TRBD2 (6 bases). V gave up 1 base and J gave up 10 bases, with 14 bases separating them. Germline V gives CDR1 LGHDT, CDR2 YNNKEL (reference sequence). The CDR3 spans 13 residues. CDR3 sequence (DNA): TGTGCCAGCAGCCAAGGAAAATGGGACTTACAGTACTTC. Protein product: CASSQGKWDLQYF.

This clonotype was observed a handful of times. A much larger clone lies one base from this, so it may be a read error. This rearrangement joins TRBV12-3 or TRBV12-4 to TRBJ1-6; D unresolved. CDR3 size: 15 residues. Between the trimmed V and J ends, which lost 6 bases and 10 bases, there was a span of 19 bases. CDR3 DNA sequence: TGTGCCAGCAGCATTGCGGGGAGGGAGCGCTCACCCCTCCACTTT. Encoded protein: CASSIAGRERSPLHF.

Worth noting for this clonotype: Germline and junction disagree at one end, which may indicate a read error. The chain employs TRBV28 and TRBJ2-5; 8 bases are a match to TRBD2. Judging by the DNA end, TRBJ2-7 fits better; the J call may be wrong. The CDR3 consists of 15 residues. The V gene's germline CDR1 is MDHEN and CDR2 SYDVKM. CDR3 amino acids: CAGSPDPGTSYEQYF. Here the CDR3 DNA reads TGTGCCGGCAGTCCCGACCCAGGGACTAGCTACGAGCAGTACTTC.

This clonotype was picked up a small number of times. V is TRBV27 and J is TRBJ1-1; 7 bases align to TRBD1. The CDR3 runs to 15 residues. Unmatched junction bases numbered 9, after V lost 4 bases and J lost 4 bases. Germline lookup yields CDR1 MNHEY and CDR2 SMNVEV (reference sequence). The CDR3 nucleotides are TGTGCCAGCAGTTCTCCAACAGGGGTCGGCACTGAAGCTTTCTTT. As protein: CASSSPTGVGTEAFF.

This clonotype was seen just once. The V gene is TRBV7-9, the J gene TRBJ1-2; 9 bases match TRBD1. Unmatched junction bases numbered 8, after V lost 5 bases and J lost 7 bases. The germline V gene has CDR1 SEHNR and CDR2 FQNEAQ (reference sequence). The CDR3 contains 14 residues. CDR3 nucleotide sequence: TGTGCCAGCAGCGTTCCGGGACAGGGTAGTGGCTACACCTTC. Protein: CASSVPGQGSGYTF.

The chain combines TRBV24-1 with TRBJ1-2; weak D call: TRBD1 (6 bases). This CDR3 is 12 amino acids long. Deletions cut 4 bases from V and 7 bases from J, with 9 bases between. Germline V lookup: CDR1 KGHDR, CDR2 SFDVKD. CDR3: CATSDRRGGYTF. CDR3 DNA: TGTGCCACCAGTGACCGCAGGGGTGGCTACACCTTC.

This clonotype was seen a handful of times. The gene calls are TRBV14 and TRBJ2-7, with 7 bases fitting TRBD2. The CDR3 contains 18 residues. CDR1 is SGHDN and CDR2 is FVKESK in the germline V gene. V lost 0 bases, J lost 2 bases, and 13 bases stayed unmatched. CDR3 coding DNA: TGTGCCAGCAGCCAAGATAATAGGAGACTAGCCCGCCCCTACGAGCAGTACTTC. Protein product: CASSQDNRRLARPYEQYF.

The CDR3 is CASSSPGGGSYEQYF. As DNA, the CDR3 is TGTGCCAGCAGTTCCCCAGGGGGGGGGTCCTACGAGCAGTACTTC. The chain links TRBV28 to TRBJ2-7, with D possibly called TRBD1 or TRBD2 (7 bases each). CDR1 MDHEN and CDR2 SYDVKM come from the germline V gene. There are 15 residues in the CDR3. Between the trimmed V and J ends, which lost 4 bases and 1 base, there was a span of 14 bases.

The gene calls are TRBV29-1 and TRBJ1-5, with TRBD1 matching 8 bases. The CDR3 runs to 13 residues. The ends lost 8 bases at V and 2 bases at J; junction bases unmatched: 5. Germline V gene data show CDR1 as SQVTM and CDR2 as ANQGSEA. CDR3 protein: CSIGQGGNQPQHF. The CDR3, as DNA: TGCAGCATAGGACAGGGAGGCAATCAGCCCCAGCATTTT.

V is TRBV5-1 and J is TRBJ2-1; no clear D. The J call is doubtful: the DNA matches TRBJ2-7 better. The CDR3 has 15 amino acids. Germline V lookup: CDR1 SGHRS, CDR2 YFSETQ. CDR3 sequence (DNA): TGCGCCAGCAGCTTGGCCGTATCTTCTATAGTGGAGCAGTACTTC. Translation: CASSLAVSSIVEQYF.

J is TRBJ2-6 and V is TRBV29-1; 7 bases are shared with TRBD1. The CDR3 extends over 16 amino acids. Germline V gives CDR1 SQVTM, CDR2 ANQGSEA. V gave up 7 bases and J gave up 0 bases; unmatched junction bases: 9. The CDR3 DNA reads as TGCAGCGCGATGGGACAGACCCTCTCTGGGGCCAACGTCCTGACTTTC. The encoded protein is CSAMGQTLSGANVLTF.

The J gene is TRBJ2-1, the V gene TRBV10-3, with 8 bases fitting TRBD1. Germline CDR1 is ENHRY and CDR2 is SYGVKD. This CDR3 is built from 16 residues. V was clipped by 2 bases and J by 6 bases; unmatched bases: 9. CDR3 nucleotide sequence: TGTGCCATCAGTGAGACCGGACAGGGTAAGGCCAATGAGCAGTTCTTC. Translated, it gives CAISETGQGKANEQFF.

V and J are TRBV20-1 and TRBJ2-5, with 9 bases matching TRBD2. V shed 2 bases, J shed 11 bases, and the junction held 0 bases outside the gene matches. The CDR3 consists of 10 residues. Germline V gene lookup returns CDR1 DFQATT and CDR2 SNEGSKA (reference sequence). The CDR3 DNA follows: TGCAGTGCTAGACTAGCGGGACAGTACTTC. Amino acid sequence: CSARLAGQYF.

This clonotype was seen a few times. The chain joins TRBV28 to TRBJ2-5; a weak D match, TRBD1 (6 bases). V lost 5 bases and J 0 bases, leaving 13 bases between the germline ends. The germline V gene encodes CDR1 MDHEN and CDR2 SYDVKM. The CDR3 extends over 15 amino acids. The CDR3 DNA reads TGTGCCAGCAGTACCCCGACAGGAAACCAAGAGACCCAGTACTTC. This encodes CASSTPTGNQETQYF.

The chain couples TRBV5-4 to TRBJ2-1, with 13 positions matching TRBD2. Germline CDR1 and CDR2: SGHNT and YYREEE (reference sequence). The V segment lost 5 bases and the J segment 7 bases; nucleotides outside the gene matches: 9. The CDR3 sequence is 16 residues long. The CDR3 nucleotides read TGTGCCAGCAGGACTGGACTAGCGGGAGTTGAGAATGAGCAGTTCTTC. Translation gives CASRTGLAGVENEQFF.

This clonotype was seen a single time. J is TRBJ2-7 and V is TRBV2; 7 bases match TRBD2. The J call may be mistaken, given a closer DNA end match to TRBJ2-5. The length of the CDR3 is 13 residues. Germline lookup yields CDR1 SNHLY and CDR2 FYNNEI. CDR3 amino acids: CASSPAGDETQYF. The CDR3 bases are TGTGCCAGCAGCCCCGCGGGGGACGAGACCCAGTACTTC.

The CDR3 spells CSAPPGTNTEAFF. In DNA, the CDR3 is TGCAGTGCTCCCCCCGGCACGAACACTGAAGCTTTCTTT. The V call is TRBV20-1, the J call TRBJ1-1, with D unclear. The CDR3 extends over 13 amino acids. CDR1 and CDR2 from the germline V gene are DFQATT and SNEGSKA (reference sequence). V gave up 5 bases and J gave up 1 base, with 11 bases separating them.